The 20 T cell receptor beta chains listed next were all sequenced from one sample in a study of graft-versus-host responses after intestinal transplantation. These receptors lack a known antigen. Sequencing was performed with immunoSEQ multiplex PCR; in TCRdb, only in-frame clones are kept and a portion is missing. The sample shows approximately 99,000 clones, 90% to 95% of them seen only once. The sample consisted of unstimulated CD4+ T cells sorted from spleen or lymph node cells, taken before transplant. These receptors all stem from a human donor who was the organ donor for an intestinal transplant.

The sample holds one count of this clone. The chain has TRBV2 and TRBJ2-2; 8 bases are a match to TRBD2. Losses at the gene ends were 10 bases for V and 5 bases for J; bases not matched to a gene: 3. The CDR3 contains 12 residues. Germline assignment: CDR1 SNHLY and CDR2 FYNNEI. The CDR3 sequence: CATGGGTGELFF. Here the CDR3 DNA reads TGTGCCACGGGGGGGGGTACCGGGGAGCTGTTTTTT.

This sequence joins TRBV5-1 and TRBJ2-1; D might be TRBD1 (5 bases). Germline V lookup: CDR1 SGHRS, CDR2 YFSETQ. V lost 4 bases, J lost 0 bases, and 11 bases lay in between. The CDR3 is 15 residues long. The CDR3 reads CASSSRTSSYNEQFF. Here the CDR3 DNA reads TGCGCCAGCAGCAGCCGGACAAGCTCCTACAATGAGCAGTTCTTC.

The rearrangement uses TRBV4-3 and TRBJ2-7; 8 positions match TRBD1. Germline loops: CDR1 LGHNA, CDR2 YSLEER. J lost 7 bases, V lost 4 bases, and 9 bases had no gene match. The CDR3 contains 14 residues. The CDR3 sequence: CASSRLRGLGEQYF. In DNA form, the CDR3 reads TGCGCCAGCAGCCGTCTCAGGGGGCTGGGGGAGCAGTACTTC.

The chain has TRBV7-2 and TRBJ2-5; no firm D call. V dropped 1 base and J dropped 2 bases, with 5 bases sitting between them. Germline V CDR1 and CDR2: SGHTA, FQGNSA. The CDR3 has 13 amino acids. The CDR3: CASSLVTQETQYF. The CDR3 nucleotides are TGTGCCAGCAGCTTAGTTACTCAAGAGACCCAGTACTTC.

V gene TRBV11-2 combines with J gene TRBJ2-2; D unclear. Per the germline V gene, CDR1 is SGHAT and CDR2 is FQNNGV. The CDR3 has 13 amino acids. V gave up 1 base and J gave up 4 bases, with 4 bases separating them. CDR3 region: CASSLAGTGELFF. CDR3 in DNA: TGTGCCAGCAGCTTAGCGGGCACCGGGGAGCTGTTTTTT.

Turning to this clone: This same CDR3 is encoded by further DNA sequences in the sample. The chain couples TRBV6-5 to TRBJ2-7; D possibly corresponds to TRBD2 (5 bases). Germline CDR1 is MNHEY and CDR2 is SVGAGI. The CDR3 is 14 residues long. Trimming pared 0 bases from V and 0 bases from J, leaving 6 bases between. CDR3 nucleotides: TGTGCCAGCAGTTACTCAGGGAGCTCCTACGAGCAGTACTTC. Its translation is CASSYSGSSYEQYF.

The CDR3: CASGDNGANTEAFF. CDR3 coding DNA: TGTGCCAGCGGGGACAATGGGGCGAACACTGAAGCTTTCTTT. The chain is built from TRBV7-3 and TRBJ1-1; D might be TRBD1 (6 bases). V gave up 8 bases and J gave up 1 base, with 14 bases separating them. CDR1 and CDR2 from the germline V gene are SGHTA and FQGTGA. The CDR3 loop spans 14 amino acids.

This clone showed up just once. The genes are TRBV9 and TRBJ1-6, with TRBD1 identical over 7 bases. V shed 1 base, J shed 6 bases, and the junction held 7 bases outside the gene matches. Per germline, CDR1 SGDLS and CDR2 YYNGEE. This CDR3 comprises 16 residues. CDR3 amino acids: CASSVSATGFNSPLHF. CDR3 nucleotide sequence: TGTGCCAGCAGCGTATCCGCGACAGGGTTTAATTCACCCCTCCACTTT.

This clone was seen just once. The CDR3 loop reads CASSLGPGLAGDEQFF. The CDR3 DNA reads as TGTGCCAGCAGCTTGGGGCCGGGACTAGCGGGGGATGAGCAGTTCTTC. The chain carries TRBV5-6 and TRBJ2-1; TRBD2 matches at 14 bases. Germline CDR1 and CDR2: SGHDT and YYEEEE. V shed 0 bases, J shed 8 bases, and the junction held 4 bases outside the gene matches. The CDR3 extends over 16 amino acids.

The chain carries TRBV4-2 and TRBJ2-5; D is uncertain. Per germline, CDR1 LGHNA and CDR2 YNFKEQ. V was pared by 4 bases and J by 5 bases, with 11 bases between. This CDR3 is 13 amino acids long. CDR3 coding DNA: TGTGCCAGCAGCCGAGGCAGAGAGGAGACCCAGTACTTC. Translating it yields CASSRGREETQYF.

In its sample, this clone was seen once. The J gene is TRBJ1-2, the V gene TRBV18; D is uncertain. Germline-derived CDR1 and CDR2 are KGHSH and LQKENI. V was trimmed by 2 bases and J by 4 bases, leaving 5 bases between them. The CDR3 has 12 amino acids. The CDR3 sequence is CASSPAGYGYTF. The CDR3 nucleotides are TGTGCCAGCTCACCAGCGGGCTATGGCTACACCTTC.

This clone was seen only once. The chain combines TRBV6-1 with TRBJ2-5, with 9 nucleotides matching TRBD1. The DNA matches TRBJ2-7 better at its end, which makes the J call doubtful. The CDR3 spans 15 residues. Looked up from germline, CDR1 is MNHNS and CDR2 is SASEGT. CDR3 amino acids: CASSDEDRGFDEQYF. CDR3 nucleotides: TGTGCCAGCAGTGATGAGGACAGGGGTTTTGACGAGCAGTACTTC.

This rearrangement joins TRBV27 to TRBJ1-2; weak D call: TRBD1 (6 bases). The CDR3 loop spans 13 amino acids. Trimming removed 3 bases from V and 4 bases from J, with 9 bases in between. In germline, CDR1 is MNHEY, CDR2 SMNVEV (reference sequence). The CDR3 spells CASSFGGPYGYTF. DNA for the CDR3: TGTGCCAGCAGTTTTGGGGGCCCCTATGGCTACACCTTC.

This clone is a singleton in its sample. The J gene is TRBJ2-7, the V gene TRBV11-2; no clear D. V was pared by 1 base and J by 0 bases, with 4 bases between. This CDR3 spans 13 amino acids. Germline CDR1 SGHAT, CDR2 FQNNGV. This CDR3 reads CASSLAYSYEQYF. CDR3 bases: TGTGCCAGCAGCTTAGCCTACTCCTACGAGCAGTACTTC. The variable domain in full, completed from reference TRBV11-2 and TRBJ2-7, reads EAGVAQSPRYKIIEKRQSVAFWCNPISGHATLYWYQQILGQGPKLLIQFQNNGVVDDSQLPKDRFSAERLKGVDSTLKIQPAKLEDSAVYLCASSLAYSYEQYFGPGTRLTVT.

The J gene is TRBJ1-1, the V gene TRBV19; D perhaps matches TRBD1 (6 bases). Trimming took 7 bases from V and 5 from J, leaving 14 bases between them. CDR1 LNHDA and CDR2 SQIVND come from the germline V gene (reference sequence). This CDR3 region has 13 residues. The CDR3 bases are TGTGCCAGTACCCCGACAGGATGGACTGAAGCTTTCTTT. Its translation is CASTPTGWTEAFF.

This sequence joins TRBV7-3 and TRBJ2-2, with 14 bases matching TRBD2. CDR1 and CDR2 from the germline V gene are SGHTA and FQGTGA. This CDR3 contains 19 residues. V was pared by 5 bases and J by 7 bases, with 15 bases of the junction left unmatched. The CDR3 loop is CASSPRESGTSGGSGELFF. The CDR3, as DNA: TGTGCCAGCAGCCCTAGAGAGTCCGGGACTAGCGGGGGAAGCGGGGAGCTGTTTTTT.

The chain is built from TRBV2 and TRBJ1-6, with D unresolved. Germline loops: CDR1 SNHLY, CDR2 FYNNEI. V was shortened by 3 bases and J by 7 bases, with 10 bases between the two germline ends. The CDR3 spans 14 residues. The CDR3 nucleotides read TGTGCCAGCAGTGAGGCGGGGAGGAATTCACCCCTCCACTTT. This translates into CASSEAGRNSPLHF.

This chain connects TRBV7-3 to TRBJ2-3; D call uncertain. CDR1 is SGHTA, CDR2 FQGTGA, per germline. Deletions cut 4 bases from V and 4 bases from J, with 9 bases between. The CDR3 consists of 13 residues. In nucleotides, the CDR3 is TGTGCCAGCAGCTCCCAAACTTCAGATACGCAGTATTTT. Translating gives CASSSQTSDTQYF.

Notes on this clone: An end of the junction does not agree with germline; a read error may underlie this. The J gene is TRBJ2-1, the V gene TRBV18, with D possibly being TRBD1 (5 bases). Germline V gene data show CDR1 as KGHSH and CDR2 as LQKENI. This CDR3 region has 15 residues. CDR3 region: CASSPGQGLYNEKFF. CDR3 in DNA: TGTGCCAGCTCACCTGGGCAGGGCCTTTACAATGAGAAGTTCTTC.

V is TRBV9 and J is TRBJ2-3, with D possibly being TRBD1 (6 bases). V lost 5 bases, J lost 2 bases, and 12 bases lay in between. Germline lookup yields CDR1 SGDLS and CDR2 YYNGEE. This CDR3 comprises 14 residues. The CDR3 spells CASRRDRYTDTQYF. The DNA of the CDR3 is TGTGCCAGCAGACGCGACAGGTACACAGATACGCAGTATTTT.